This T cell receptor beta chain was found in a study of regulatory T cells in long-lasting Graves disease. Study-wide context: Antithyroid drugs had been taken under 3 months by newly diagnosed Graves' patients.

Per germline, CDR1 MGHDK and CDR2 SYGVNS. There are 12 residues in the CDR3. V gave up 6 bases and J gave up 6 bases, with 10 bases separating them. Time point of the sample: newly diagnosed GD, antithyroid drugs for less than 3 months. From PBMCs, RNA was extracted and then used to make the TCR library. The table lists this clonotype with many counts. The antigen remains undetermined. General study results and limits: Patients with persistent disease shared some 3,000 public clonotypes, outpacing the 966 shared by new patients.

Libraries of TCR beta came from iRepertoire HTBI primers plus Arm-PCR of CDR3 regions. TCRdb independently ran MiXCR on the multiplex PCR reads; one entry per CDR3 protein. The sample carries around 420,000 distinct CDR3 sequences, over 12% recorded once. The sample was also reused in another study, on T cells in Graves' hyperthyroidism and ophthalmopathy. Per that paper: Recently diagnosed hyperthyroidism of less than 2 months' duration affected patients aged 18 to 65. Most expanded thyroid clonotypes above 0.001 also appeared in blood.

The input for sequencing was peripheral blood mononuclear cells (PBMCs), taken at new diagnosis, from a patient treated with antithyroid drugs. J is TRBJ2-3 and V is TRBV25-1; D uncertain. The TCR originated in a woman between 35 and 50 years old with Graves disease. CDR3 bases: TGTGCCAGCAGCGACTTTCGGGATACGCAGTATTTT. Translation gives CASSDFRDTQYF.